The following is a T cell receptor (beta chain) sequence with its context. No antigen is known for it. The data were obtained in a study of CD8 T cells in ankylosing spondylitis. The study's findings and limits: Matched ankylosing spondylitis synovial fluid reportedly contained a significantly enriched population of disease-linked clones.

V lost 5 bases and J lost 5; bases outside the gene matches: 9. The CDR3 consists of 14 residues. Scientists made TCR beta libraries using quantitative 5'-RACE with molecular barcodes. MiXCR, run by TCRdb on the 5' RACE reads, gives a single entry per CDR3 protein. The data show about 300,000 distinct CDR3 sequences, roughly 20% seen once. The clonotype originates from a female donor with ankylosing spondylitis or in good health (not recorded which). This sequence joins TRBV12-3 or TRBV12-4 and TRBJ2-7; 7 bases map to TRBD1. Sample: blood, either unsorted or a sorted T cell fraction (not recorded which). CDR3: CASSNRQGAHEQYF. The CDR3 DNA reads TGTGCCAGCAGTAACCGACAGGGAGCCCACGAGCAGTACTTC.